The entry below describes one T cell receptor (beta chain). Unmatched junction bases numbered 5, after V lost 1 base and J lost 3 bases. Per the germline V gene, CDR1 is LGHNA and CDR2 is YSLEER. This CDR3 is built from 15 residues. The data are from a study of cytomegalovirus exposure and HLA in healthy donors. Study background: Genotyping of under 500 donors showed that about 79% belonged to the Caucasian-associated ancestry cluster.

The donors, nominally healthy at sampling, likely had unrecorded immune exposures. The PCR had 60 Vbeta and 13 Jbeta primers. The protocol was immunoSEQ multiplex PCR, while the TCRdb copy is restricted to in-frame clones and leaves out a portion. The table has about 170,000 clones, about 72% seen once. This TCR was recovered from a human donor in good health. Input material: PBMCs. This sequence joins TRBV4-3 and TRBJ2-7, with 8 bases aligning to TRBD1. In nucleotides, the CDR3 is TGCGCCAGCAGCCAAGCCGGGACAGGAGTCTACGAGCAGTACTTC. This encodes CASSQAGTGVYEQYF.